The 31 T cell receptor beta chains in this list originate from one sample, sequenced in a study of blood T cell repertoires in COVID-19. TCRdb keeps only in-frame clones here, not all; method: immunoSEQ multiplex PCR. Among about 270,000 clones listed, 88% were seen once. The specimen was PBMCs or T cells enriched from blood (not recorded which). These receptors were taken from a woman in her forties or fifties who had recovered from COVID-19.

This chain connects TRBV28 to TRBJ1-4; the D gene is possibly TRBD1 (5 bases). Germline CDR1 and CDR2: MDHEN and SYDVKM. V was pared by 6 bases and J by 2 bases, with 10 bases between. This CDR3 contains 14 residues. CDR3 in amino acids: CASRPGGTNEKLFF. The CDR3 nucleotides are TGTGCCAGCAGGCCGGGGGGTACTAATGAAAAACTGTTTTTT.

The chain uses TRBV27 and TRBJ2-5; no clear D gene. The CDR3 loop spans 13 amino acids. V was cut by 3 bases and J by 1 base, with 6 bases left in between. Germline V lookup: CDR1 MNHEY, CDR2 SMNVEV (reference sequence). The DNA for the CDR3 is TGTGCCAGCAGTTTTAGAGGCCAAGAGACCCAGTACTTC. Its translation: CASSFRGQETQYF.

The gene calls are TRBV11-3 and TRBJ1-1; a weak D match, TRBD1 (5 bases). Germline V CDR1 and CDR2: SGHNT, YENEEA. V shed 1 base and J shed 7 bases, with 7 bases lying between them. The CDR3 spans 12 residues. The CDR3 protein is CASSLGGDEAFF. The CDR3 coding sequence is TGTGCCAGCAGCTTAGGGGGGGATGAAGCTTTCTTT. Together with reference TRBV11-3 and TRBJ1-1, the CDR3 gives the full variable domain: EAGVVQSPRYKIIEKKQPVAFWCNPISGHNTLYWYLQNLGQGPELLIRYENEEAVDDSQLPKDRFSAERLKGVDSTLKIQPAELGDSAVYLCASSLGGDEAFFGQGTRLTVV.

V usage is TRBV4-1 and J usage is TRBJ1-4; perhaps TRBD1 as D (6 bases). Germline CDR1 and CDR2: MGHRA and YSYEKL. Trimming removed 4 bases from V and 2 bases from J, with 17 bases in between. The CDR3 runs 17 residues. In DNA form, the CDR3 reads TGCGCCAGCAGCCCCGGAACAGGGCGGTACACTAATGAAAAACTGTTTTTT. This codes for CASSPGTGRYTNEKLFF.

This clone was seen a few times. The chain links TRBV2 to TRBJ1-4, with TRBD1 matching 7 bases. Trimming took 6 bases from V and 6 from J; bases not matched to a gene: 1. Germline loops: CDR1 SNHLY, CDR2 FYNNEI. The CDR3 is 12 amino acids. In nucleotides, the CDR3 is TGTGCCAGCAGCAGGGGGGATGAAAAACTGTTTTTT. Protein product: CASSRGDEKLFF.

The CDR3 bases are TGTGCCAGCAGACAATACAATGAGCAGTTCTTC. Its translation is CASRQYNEQFF. The rearrangement uses TRBV27 and TRBJ2-1; D is uncertain. The CDR3 has 11 residues. Deletions cut 6 bases from V and 4 bases from J, with 4 bases between. Looked up from germline, CDR1 is MNHEY and CDR2 is SMNVEV (reference sequence).

The gene calls are TRBV11-3 and TRBJ2-1; 13 bases line up with TRBD2. V was clipped by 5 bases and J by 7 bases; unmatched bases: 11. The CDR3 extends over 17 amino acids. CDR1 SGHNT and CDR2 YENEEA come from the germline V gene. The CDR3, as DNA: TGTGCCAGCAGCGCGTCTCCACTAGCGGGAGGGTTGAATGAGCAGTTCTTC. Its protein product is CASSASPLAGGLNEQFF.

The rearrangement uses TRBV9 and TRBJ2-7, with 8 nucleotides matching TRBD1. The trim removed 1 base at V and 6 bases at J, leaving 9 bases unmatched. Germline V gene sequence: CDR1 SGDLS, CDR2 YYNGEE. The CDR3 totals 15 residues. The CDR3, as DNA: TGTGCCAGCAGCGTACGTTACGGACAGGGTAGCGAGCAGTACTTC. Translating it yields CASSVRYGQGSEQYF.

The genes are TRBV19 and TRBJ1-4; 7 nucleotides match TRBD1. V shed 6 bases, J shed 6 bases, and the junction held 7 bases outside the gene matches. Germline loops: CDR1 LNHDA, CDR2 SQIVND (reference sequence). CDR3 length equals 14 residues. The CDR3 DNA reads TGTGCCAGTAGGAGGACAGGCTCGGATGAAAAACTGTTTTTT. As protein: CASRRTGSDEKLFF.

The chain carries TRBV28 and TRBJ2-5; TRBD2 matches 7 bases. There are 13 residues in the CDR3. Unmatched junction bases numbered 8, after V lost 11 bases and J lost 2 bases. Germline V gives CDR1 MDHEN, CDR2 SYDVKM. The CDR3 nucleotides read TGTGCCGGCGCGGGGGTGGGGCAAGAGACCCAGTACTTC. Its translation is CAGAGVGQETQYF. The whole variable domain, remainder taken from reference TRBV28 and TRBJ2-5, is DVKVTQSSRYLVKRTGEKVFLECVQDMDHENMFWYRQDPGLGLRLIYFSYDVKMKEKGDIPEGYSVSREKKERFSLILESASTNQTSMYLCAGAGVGQETQYFGPGTRLLVL.

The CDR3 DNA sequence: TGTGCCAGCAGTGAACAAAATCTCCCGGTGGGAGGGGGCTACACCTTC. It translates to CASSEQNLPVGGGYTF. J is TRBJ1-2 and V is TRBV25-1, with no clear D. V shed 2 bases and J shed 8 bases, with 21 bases lying between them. CDR3 length: 16 amino acids. Germline values: CDR1 MGHDK, CDR2 SYGVNS.

This clone has a single count. This rearrangement joins TRBV11-2 to TRBJ1-1; a possible D gene is TRBD1 (5 bases). The CDR3 length is 18 residues. Deletions cut 1 base from V and 0 bases from J, with 18 bases between. Germline V lookup: CDR1 SGHAT, CDR2 FQNNGV. CDR3: CASSLAPGNFAVNTEAFF. The CDR3, as DNA: TGTGCCAGCAGCTTAGCCCCAGGGAACTTCGCTGTGAACACTGAAGCTTTCTTT. The entire variable domain, with the rest obtained from reference TRBV11-2 and TRBJ1-1, is as follows: EAGVAQSPRYKIIEKRQSVAFWCNPISGHATLYWYQQILGQGPKLLIQFQNNGVVDDSQLPKDRFSAERLKGVDSTLKIQPAKLEDSAVYLCASSLAPGNFAVNTEAFFGQGTRLTVV.

The chain joins TRBV10-2 to TRBJ2-7; TRBD1 matches at 8 bases. The CDR3 is made up of 14 amino acids. Germline V gene data show CDR1 as WSHSY and CDR2 as SAAADI. Losses at the gene ends were 6 bases for V and 7 bases for J; bases not matched to a gene: 11. For the CDR3, the DNA is TGCGCCAGCAGCACCGGACAGGGTCTGGGGGAGCAGTACTTC. It translates to CASSTGQGLGEQYF.

The gene calls are TRBV5-1 and TRBJ2-3; D gene unclear. This CDR3 comprises 14 residues. V dropped 2 bases and J dropped 0 bases, with 7 bases sitting between them. Germline CDR1 SGHRS, CDR2 YFSETQ. The CDR3 DNA sequence: TGCGCCAGCAGCTTAGAGCGTAGCACAGATACGCAGTATTTT. Residues: CASSLERSTDTQYF.

The chain uses TRBV19 and TRBJ2-3, with a tentative D call TRBD1 (6 bases). V was pared by 4 bases and J by 5 bases, with 13 bases between. Germline-derived CDR1 and CDR2 are LNHDA and SQIVND (reference sequence). The length of the CDR3 is 14 residues. The CDR3 reads CASSKRQAGDTQYF. The CDR3 DNA sequence: TGTGCCAGTAGTAAAAGACAGGCCGGAGATACGCAGTATTTT.

The rearrangement links TRBV15 to TRBJ1-5, with 8 nucleotides matching TRBD1. The germline V gene encodes CDR1 LNHNV and CDR2 YYDKDF (reference sequence). The CDR3 is 15 residues long. Losses at the gene ends were 1 base for V and 3 bases for J; bases not matched to a gene: 2. The CDR3 DNA is TGTGCCACCAGCAGAGGGACAGGGAACAATCAGCCCCAGCATTTT. Its translation is CATSRGTGNNQPQHF.

The count of this clone is one. The chain employs TRBV18 and TRBJ2-3; D gene uncertain. The CDR3 extends over 15 amino acids. Trimming cost V 4 bases and J 3 bases, with 14 bases left between them. Germline lookup yields CDR1 KGHSH and CDR2 LQKENI. The CDR3 is CASSQPFPKTDTQYF. CDR3 DNA sequence: TGTGCCAGCTCACAGCCTTTCCCGAAAACAGATACGCAGTATTTT.

This clone was seen just once. The chain is built from TRBV4-3 and TRBJ2-3, with 7 positions matching TRBD2. Germline-derived CDR1 and CDR2 are LGHNA and YSLEER. This CDR3 has 16 residues. V shed 0 bases and J 3 bases; nucleotides not matched to a gene: 6. In nucleotides, the CDR3 is TGCGCCAGCAGCCAAGATACGGGAGGAGTAACAGATACGCAGTATTTT. Translating gives CASSQDTGGVTDTQYF.

This clone showed up just once. This chain links TRBV5-1 with TRBJ2-2, with D possibly being TRBD1 (7 bases). Germline V lookup: CDR1 SGHRS, CDR2 YFSETQ. V was pared by 10 bases and J by 0 bases, with 13 bases between. The CDR3 totals 14 residues. The CDR3 sequence: CAGRDSPNTGELFF. CDR3 DNA: TGCGCCGGGCGGGACAGTCCGAACACCGGGGAGCTGTTTTTT.

This chain connects TRBV30 to TRBJ1-3; the D is unclear. This CDR3 region has 15 residues. V was shortened by 4 bases and J by 0 bases, with 13 bases between the two germline ends. Germline loops: CDR1 GTSNPN, CDR2 SVGIG (reference sequence). The CDR3 loop reads CAWTITQSSGNTIYF. CDR3 nucleotide sequence: TGTGCCTGGACTATTACACAGAGCTCTGGAAACACCATATATTTT.

The chain is built from TRBV7-2 and TRBJ1-1, with D tentatively TRBD1 (5 bases). CDR3 size: 15 residues. Trimming shortened V by 4 bases and J by 1 base, and 13 bases separated the two germline ends. From germline, CDR1 is SGHTA and CDR2 FQGNSA. CDR3 residues: CASSSGHPRNTEAFF. CDR3 in DNA: TGTGCCAGCAGCTCCGGACATCCGAGGAACACTGAAGCTTTCTTT.

This clone occurred once. The chain uses TRBV10-3 and TRBJ2-5, with 11 positions matching TRBD2. From germline, CDR1 is ENHRY and CDR2 SYGVKD. The CDR3 is 17 residues long. Trimming cost V 1 base and J 2 bases; bases outside gene matches: 6. CDR3 protein: CAISELRLAGPQETQYF. CDR3 bases: TGTGCCATCAGTGAGTTAAGACTAGCGGGACCACAAGAGACCCAGTACTTC.

In DNA, the CDR3 is TGTGCCAGCAGCTTAGGGGCCTTGGAGACCCAGTACTTC. Residues: CASSLGALETQYF. The gene calls are TRBV7-2 and TRBJ2-5; D is uncertain. Germline CDR1 and CDR2: SGHTA and FQGNSA. Trimming left V 1 base short and J 5 bases short, with 8 bases between. The CDR3 runs to 13 residues.

In its sample, this clone was seen once. The rearrangement uses TRBV21-1 and TRBJ1-2; the DNA was not compared with TRBD1, the D call given in the table. TRBV21-1 represents a pseudogene. The CDR3 runs 15 residues. CDR3 nucleotides: TGTGCCAGCAGCTATGACAGGGGGCGATTCTATGGCTACACCTTC. Protein sequence: CASSYDRGRFYGYTF.

The chain carries TRBV28 and TRBJ1-2, with 8 positions matching TRBD1. J was trimmed by 8 bases and V by 7 bases; bases with no gene match: 15. This CDR3 spans 15 amino acids. CDR1 and CDR2 from the germline V gene are MDHEN and SYDVKM. CDR3 region: CASTGTGTGEGGYTF. DNA of the CDR3: TGTGCCAGCACGGGAACCGGGACAGGCGAAGGGGGCTACACCTTC.

The chain recombines TRBV28 with TRBJ2-7, with D maybe TRBD1 (5 bases). The germline V gene has CDR1 MDHEN and CDR2 SYDVKM. Trimming took off 4 bases at V and 9 bases at J, with 25 bases between the two ends. The CDR3 spans 16 residues. CDR3 region: CASSSPPGAGYSGQYF. The DNA of the CDR3 is TGTGCCAGCAGTTCCCCCCCCGGCGCAGGGTATTCGGGGCAGTACTTC.

The V gene is TRBV11-1, the J gene TRBJ2-1; 11 positions agree with TRBD2. J lost 9 bases, V lost 2 bases, and 6 bases had no gene match. This CDR3 comprises 15 residues. Germline CDR1 SGHAT, CDR2 FQDESV (reference sequence). CDR3 protein: CASSLLAGGLGEQFF. CDR3 nucleotides: TGTGCCAGCAGCTTACTAGCGGGGGGTTTGGGTGAGCAGTTCTTC.

The CDR3 DNA sequence: TGTGCCAGCAGTTACCGAACTAGCGGGAGAGGTGATACGCAGTATTTT. Translated, it gives CASSYRTSGRGDTQYF. The genes are TRBV6-5 and TRBJ2-3, with TRBD2 identical over 11 bases. There are 16 residues in the CDR3. V gave up 2 bases and J gave up 6 bases; unmatched junction bases: 7. Germline V CDR1 and CDR2: MNHEY, SVGAGI.

This chain joins TRBV15 and TRBJ2-1; possibly TRBD1 for D (6 bases). V was clipped by 8 bases and J by 7 bases, with 18 bases between them. Per the germline V gene, CDR1 is LNHNV and CDR2 is YYDKDF (reference sequence). The length of the CDR3 is 14 residues. The CDR3 sequence: CATHHRGGKNEQFF. The DNA of the CDR3 is TGTGCCACCCACCACAGAGGGGGAAAGAATGAGCAGTTCTTC.

The chain combines TRBV5-4 with TRBJ2-6; 7 bases agree with TRBD1. The CDR3 totals 18 residues. V was pared by 0 bases and J by 4 bases, with 10 bases of the junction left unmatched. The germline gives CDR1 SGHNT, CDR2 YYREEE (reference sequence). The CDR3 reads CASSLAEQGFYGANVLTF. The CDR3 region has the DNA TGTGCCAGCAGCTTGGCCGAACAGGGGTTCTACGGGGCCAACGTCCTGACTTTC.

The CDR3 nucleotides read TGTGCCAGCAGCCAAAGACAGTGGGGCAATTCACCCCTCCACTTT. This encodes CASSQRQWGNSPLHF. The chain recombines TRBV3-1 (or the pseudogene TRBV3-2) with TRBJ1-6; TRBD1 is a possible D gene (5 bases). V was trimmed by 2 bases and J by 7 bases, leaving 12 bases between them. Germline V gives CDR1 LGHDT, CDR2 YNNKEL (reference sequence). CDR3 length: 15 residues.